The 16 T cell receptor beta chains below were found in one sample sequenced in a study of memory CD4+ T cells and cytomegalovirus serostatus. The sort gate was single viable CD3+CD4+CD8-CD45RO+ cells for memory CD4+ T cells. Method: immunoSEQ multiplex PCR; TCRdb's copy keeps in-frame clones and lacks some. The repertoire has 45,000 to 60,000 clones, around 88% of them found once; the top ten carry about 2.1%. Sequencing used memory CD4+ T cells from blood. These TCRs come from an adult in good health and CMV-seropositive.

The chain combines TRBV5-6 with TRBJ1-1; no clear D. The CDR3 consists of 12 residues. V lost 0 bases and J 7 bases, leaving 7 bases between the germline ends. CDR1 SGHDT and CDR2 YYEEEE come from the germline V gene. This chain's CDR3 is CASSLVIGEAFF. CDR3 DNA sequence: TGTGCCAGCAGCTTGGTCATCGGTGAAGCTTTCTTT.

This clone was found a few times. The CDR3 here is CASSPPQGYGYTF. CDR3 in DNA: TGTGCCAGCAGCCCGCCCCAGGGGTATGGCTACACCTTC. The chain uses TRBV28 and TRBJ1-2; TRBD1 might be the D (6 bases). V lost 6 bases to trimming and J lost 5 bases, with 13 bases between them. Germline CDR1 reads MDHEN; CDR2 reads SYDVKM. The CDR3 spans 13 residues.

The chain is built from TRBV6-5 and TRBJ1-1, with a tentative D call TRBD1 (5 bases). This CDR3 spans 15 amino acids. Trimming shortened V by 0 bases and J by 4 bases, and 12 bases separated the two germline ends. Germline V gene sequence: CDR1 MNHEY, CDR2 SVGAGI. The CDR3 nucleotides read TGTGCCAGCAGTTACTCGACCCTTGGGGCCACTGAAGCTTTCTTT. Amino acid sequence: CASSYSTLGATEAFF.

This chain connects TRBV9 to TRBJ2-7, with TRBD1 matching over 8 bases. Trimming removed 2 bases from V and 0 bases from J; junction bases left unmatched: 7. CDR3 length equals 16 residues. Looked up from germline, CDR1 is SGDLS and CDR2 is YYNGEE. In DNA form, the CDR3 reads TGTGCCAGCAGCGTTGGGACAGGCGGCGGCTCCTACGAGCAGTACTTC. Amino acids: CASSVGTGGGSYEQYF.

The CDR3 bases are TGTGCCAGCAGCCCTACCTCGGCAGGGGGTTACAATGAGCAGTTCTTC. Translating gives CASSPTSAGGYNEQFF. The chain joins TRBV11-2 to TRBJ2-1, with 7 bases lining up with TRBD1. This CDR3 spans 16 amino acids. The V and J ends lost 5 bases and 4 bases, in that order; junction bases with no gene match: 11. The germline CDR1 and CDR2 sequences are SGHAT and FQNNGV.

The chain employs TRBV28 and TRBJ1-5, with D maybe TRBD1 (5 bases). The CDR3 totals 14 residues. Trimming removed 7 bases from V and 3 bases from J, with 13 bases in between. From germline, CDR1 is MDHEN and CDR2 SYDVKM. CDR3 loop: CASKTSGVNQPQHF. The CDR3 DNA follows: TGTGCCAGCAAAACCTCGGGGGTCAATCAGCCCCAGCATTTT.

The genes are TRBV28 and TRBJ1-4; D gene unclear. Germline lookup yields CDR1 MDHEN and CDR2 SYDVKM. V was clipped by 5 bases and J by 5 bases, with 9 bases between them. This CDR3 is built from 13 residues. CDR3 region: CASSTGRNEKLFF. The CDR3 coding sequence is TGTGCCAGCAGTACTGGGAGGAATGAAAAACTGTTTTTT.

This clone was observed a handful of times. CDR3 in amino acids: CASSLTVMNTEAFF. In DNA form, the CDR3 reads TGTGCCAGCAGTTTGACAGTCATGAACACTGAAGCTTTCTTT. The rearrangement uses TRBV28 and TRBJ1-1; D possibly corresponds to TRBD1 (5 bases). Per germline, CDR1 MDHEN and CDR2 SYDVKM. The CDR3 has 14 amino acids. V was cut by 3 bases and J by 0 bases, with 8 bases left in between.

Regarding this clone: At the DNA level, this CDR3 is encoded by other sequences in the same sample as well. V gene TRBV7-2 combines with J gene TRBJ2-6; possibly TRBD1 for D (6 bases). V lost 3 bases, J lost 4 bases, and 10 bases lay in between. Germline loops: CDR1 SGHTA, CDR2 FQGNSA. The CDR3 loop spans 15 amino acids. The CDR3 region is CASSFQGSGANVLTF. The CDR3 DNA reads as TGTGCCAGCAGCTTTCAGGGGTCGGGGGCCAACGTCCTGACTTTC.

The rearrangement joins TRBV5-6 to TRBJ1-1, with 11 bases aligning to TRBD1. Germline V CDR1 and CDR2: SGHDT, YYEEEE. V dropped 3 bases and J dropped 4; count of bases not matched to a gene: 2. CDR3 length equals 14 residues. Here the CDR3 DNA reads TGTGCCAGCAGCTGGGACAGGGGGGCCACTGAAGCTTTCTTT. It translates to CASSWDRGATEAFF.

The rearrangement joins TRBV4-1 to TRBJ1-4; TRBD1 aligns across 10 bases. V gave up 2 bases and J gave up 8 bases; unmatched junction bases: 8. CDR3 length: 16 residues. Germline lookup yields CDR1 MGHRA and CDR2 YSYEKL. The CDR3 loop is CASSQREGQGIEKLFF. DNA for the CDR3: TGCGCCAGCAGCCAAAGGGAGGGACAGGGGATAGAAAAACTGTTTTTT.

V and J are TRBV5-1 and TRBJ1-3, with unresolved D. V was clipped by 2 bases and J by 0 bases, with 15 bases between them. There are 17 residues in the CDR3. Germline CDR1 reads SGHRS; CDR2 reads YFSETQ. CDR3 nucleotide sequence: TGCGCCAGCAGCTTAACGGAATTGGGTTTCTCTGGAAACACCATATATTTT. Its protein product is CASSLTELGFSGNTIYF.

The chain links TRBV29-1 to TRBJ2-1; 12 bases are shared with TRBD2. V lost 4 bases to trimming and J lost 0 bases; unmatched junction nucleotides: 7. The CDR3 runs to 17 residues. Germline lookup yields CDR1 SQVTM and CDR2 ANQGSEA. The CDR3 loop is CSVGGTSGSSSYNEQFF. CDR3 DNA sequence: TGCAGCGTTGGAGGGACTAGCGGGTCTTCCTCCTACAATGAGCAGTTCTTC.

The chain links TRBV19 to TRBJ2-1; D tentatively reads TRBD1 or TRBD2 (7 bases each). V lost 5 bases, J lost 3 bases, and 17 bases lay in between. CDR1 is LNHDA, CDR2 SQIVND, per germline (reference sequence). The CDR3 runs 16 residues. The CDR3 DNA reads as TGTGCCAGTAGTCCACAGGGGAGGGGACACTACAATGAGCAGTTCTTC. This sequence encodes CASSPQGRGHYNEQFF. Variable domain in full (rest from reference TRBV19 and TRBJ2-1): DGGITQSPKYLFRKEGQNVTLSCEQNLNHDAMYWYRQDPGQGLRLIYYSQIVNDFQKGDIAEGYSVSREKKESFPLTVTSAQKNPTAFYLCASSPQGRGHYNEQFFGPGTRLTVL.

In its sample, this clone was seen a few times. The chain uses TRBV7-9 and TRBJ1-1; D is uncertain. V was pared by 5 bases and J by 1 base, with 5 bases between. The germline V gene has CDR1 SEHNR and CDR2 FQNEAQ (reference sequence). CDR3 length: 12 amino acids. CDR3 DNA: TGTGCCAGCAGCCGAGGGAACACTGAAGCTTTCTTT. Amino acids: CASSRGNTEAFF.

Judged by abundance, this clone is medium-sized. The same CDR3 arises from other DNA sequences in this sample as well. The gene calls are TRBV28 and TRBJ1-2; 8 nucleotides line up with TRBD1. Trimming took 4 bases from V and 5 from J; bases not matched to a gene: 3. There are 13 residues in the CDR3. The germline CDR1 and CDR2 sequences are MDHEN and SYDVKM. As DNA, the CDR3 is TGTGCCAGCAGTTCGGGACAGGTATATGGCTACACCTTC. Encoded protein: CASSSGQVYGYTF.